Presented here are 2 T cell receptor beta chains from one specimen sequenced in a study of T cell changes during pregnancy in multiple sclerosis. The method was immunoSEQ multiplex PCR; TCRdb's version includes in-frame clones alone and lacks a portion of them. The repertoire holds about 110,000 clones, with about 90% as singletons. The source was peripheral blood, collected before pregnancy. These receptors originate from a female donor with multiple sclerosis, enrolled in a pregnancy study.

The chain carries TRBV5-4 and TRBJ2-7; TRBD2 matches 14 bases. Germline CDR1 and CDR2: SGHNT and YYREEE (reference sequence). Trimming took 3 bases from V and 4 from J; bases not matched to a gene: 3. This CDR3 contains 15 residues. DNA for the CDR3: TGTGCCAGCAGCTACGGGACTAGCGGGGGTTACGAGCAGTACTTC. It yields the protein CASSYGTSGGYEQYF.

The chain joins TRBV5-1 to TRBJ2-7, with 8 bases lining up with TRBD1. CDR1 and CDR2 (germline): SGHRS, YFSETQ. The CDR3 is 17 residues long. The V gene end was trimmed by 4 bases and the J gene end by 0 bases; junction bases not matched to a gene: 12. In DNA, the CDR3 is TGCGCCAGCAGCCGATTGGTAGGGACAGGTAACTCCTACGAGCAGTACTTC. Translated: CASSRLVGTGNSYEQYF.